This T cell receptor (beta chain) was sequenced in a study of T cell changes during pregnancy in multiple sclerosis. Profiled with immunoSEQ multiplex PCR; TCRdb holds only in-frame clones, not every one. Of about 32,000 clones in the sample, roughly 89% are singletons; the top ten hold about 10%. Germline V CDR1 and CDR2: SGHRS, YFSETQ. Trimming removed 0 bases at V and 1 base at J, with 8 bases between. This CDR3 has 14 amino acids. Specimen: CD8+ T cells from peripheral blood mononuclear cells, collected in the second trimester of pregnancy. The chain uses TRBV5-1 and TRBJ2-7; weak D call: TRBD2 (6 bases). This receptor was taken from a female donor with multiple sclerosis, enrolled in a pregnancy study. The CDR3 nucleotides read TGCGCCAGCAGCTTGGGGGCGGGGTCCTACGAGCAGTACTTC. Encoded protein: CASSLGAGSYEQYF. The complete variable domain, with remaining parts taken from reference TRBV5-1 and TRBJ2-7, reads KAGVTQTPRYLIKTRGQQVTLSCSPISGHRSVSWYQQTPGQGLQFLFEYFSETQRNKGNFPGRFSGRQFSNSRSEMNVSTLELGDSALYLCASSLGAGSYEQYFGPGTRLTVT.